The rows below give T cell receptor beta chains drawn from one sample of a study of naive and memory T cell subsets. TCRdb fed the UMI-ligation and nested PCR reads into MiXCR, producing one record per CDR3 protein. The table records 140,000 to 150,000 distinct CDR3 sequences, about 15% of them present only once. The sequenced sample consisted of naive CD4+ T cells from blood. These receptors were collected from a human donor in good health. Each CDR3 is given with its conserved first and last residue. A D gene is named only where the DNA matches it firmly. The size of a clone is reported for some rows only, either as once, few or many, or as a class for expanded clones.

d_gene: TRBD1
abundance: few
v_gene: TRBV28
j_gene: TRBJ1-6
CDR3aa: CASSPTEGAYRGSPLHF
CDR3nt: TGTGCCAGCAGCCCCACCGAGGGGGCGTATAGAGGATCACCCCTCCACTTT

d_gene: .
abundance: .
v_gene: TRBV28
j_gene: TRBJ2-6
CDR3aa: CASSFRGAFSGANVLTF
CDR3nt: TGTGCCAGCAGTTTTCGGGGGGCCTTTTCCGGGGCCAACGTCCTGACTTTC

d_gene: .
abundance: few
v_gene: TRBV10-3
j_gene: TRBJ2-1
CDR3aa: CAINPWGPQGEQFF
CDR3nt: TGTGCCATCAACCCGTGGGGGCCTCAGGGTGAGCAGTTCTTC

d_gene: .
abundance: .
v_gene: TRBV11-2
j_gene: TRBJ1-3
CDR3aa: CASSSGRNSGNTIYF
CDR3nt: TGTGCCAGCAGCTCCGGAAGGAACTCTGGAAACACCATATATTTT

d_gene: TRBD1
abundance: .
v_gene: TRBV5-1
j_gene: TRBJ1-4
CDR3aa: CASSPGQGEEKLFF
CDR3nt: TGCGCCAGCAGCCCGGGACAGGGTGAGGAAAAACTGTTTTTT

d_gene: .
abundance: .
v_gene: TRBV6-2/TRBV6-3
j_gene: TRBJ1-5
CDR3aa: CASSYRTGGNQPQHF
CDR3nt: TGTGCCAGCAGTTATAGAACGGGCGGCAATCAGCCCCAGCATTTT

d_gene: .
abundance: .
v_gene: TRBV27
j_gene: TRBJ1-1
CDR3aa: CASSSSLSGNTEAFF
CDR3nt: TGTGCCAGCAGTTCTTCCTTGTCGGGGAACACTGAAGCTTTCTTT

d_gene: TRBD1
abundance: few
v_gene: TRBV12-3/TRBV12-4
j_gene: TRBJ1-1
CDR3aa: CASSSQRGQGQTEAFF
CDR3nt: TGTGCCAGCAGTTCCCAGAGGGGACAGGGGCAGACTGAAGCTTTCTTT

d_gene: TRBD2
abundance: few
v_gene: TRBV7-3
j_gene: TRBJ2-7
CDR3aa: CASTRPGLAGGTSEQYF
CDR3nt: TGTGCCAGCACCCGACCGGGACTAGCGGGAGGGACCTCCGAGCAGTACTTC

d_gene: .
abundance: few
v_gene: TRBV25-1
j_gene: TRBJ2-5
CDR3aa: CASSVPGQETQYF
CDR3nt: TGTGCCAGCAGTGTTCCAGGTCAAGAGACCCAGTACTTC

d_gene: TRBD1
abundance: .
v_gene: TRBV19
j_gene: TRBJ1-3
CDR3aa: CASSADRGNGNTIYF
CDR3nt: TGTGCCAGTAGCGCGGACAGGGGGAACGGAAACACCATATATTTT

d_gene: .
abundance: .
v_gene: TRBV20-1
j_gene: TRBJ2-5
CDR3aa: CSALRQVVGQTQYF
CDR3nt: TGCAGTGCTTTACGACAGGTGGTCGGGCAGACCCAGTACTTC

d_gene: .
abundance: .
v_gene: TRBV7-9
j_gene: TRBJ1-5
CDR3aa: CASSFLGQPQHF
CDR3nt: TGTGCCAGCAGCTTTTTAGGGCAGCCCCAGCATTTT

d_gene: .
abundance: many
v_gene: TRBV12-3/TRBV12-4
j_gene: TRBJ2-3
CDR3aa: CASSQTIQLDTQYF
CDR3nt: TGTGCCAGCAGCCAAACTATCCAACTTGATACGCAGTATTTT

d_gene: .
abundance: .
v_gene: TRBV3-1
j_gene: TRBJ2-7
CDR3aa: CASSLLGGAYEQYF
CDR3nt: TGTGCCAGCAGCCTCCTCGGAGGAGCCTACGAGCAGTACTTC